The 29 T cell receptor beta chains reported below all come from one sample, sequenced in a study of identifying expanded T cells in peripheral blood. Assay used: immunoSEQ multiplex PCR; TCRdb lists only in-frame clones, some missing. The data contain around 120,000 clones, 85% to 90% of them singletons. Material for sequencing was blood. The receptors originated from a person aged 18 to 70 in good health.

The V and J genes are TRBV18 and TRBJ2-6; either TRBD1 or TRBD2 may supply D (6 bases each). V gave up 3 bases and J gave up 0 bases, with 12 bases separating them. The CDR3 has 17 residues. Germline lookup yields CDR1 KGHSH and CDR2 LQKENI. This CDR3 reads CASSPPGAHSGANVLTF. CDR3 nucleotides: TGTGCCAGCTCACCGCCGGGGGCCCACTCTGGGGCCAACGTCCTGACTTTC.

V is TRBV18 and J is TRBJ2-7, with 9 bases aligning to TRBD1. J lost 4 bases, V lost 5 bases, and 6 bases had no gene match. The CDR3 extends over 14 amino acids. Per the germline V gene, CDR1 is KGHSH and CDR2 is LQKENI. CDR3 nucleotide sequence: TGTGCCAGCTCAGTCGGGACAGGGACGTACGAGCAGTACTTC. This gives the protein CASSVGTGTYEQYF.

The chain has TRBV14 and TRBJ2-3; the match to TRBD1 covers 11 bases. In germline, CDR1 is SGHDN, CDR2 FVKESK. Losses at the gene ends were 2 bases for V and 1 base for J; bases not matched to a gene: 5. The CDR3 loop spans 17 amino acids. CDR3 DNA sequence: TGTGCCAGCAGCCAAAGAGGACAGGGGGCCGGCACAGATACGCAGTATTTT. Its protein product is CASSQRGQGAGTDTQYF. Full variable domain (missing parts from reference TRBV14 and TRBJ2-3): EAGVTQFPSHSVIEKGQTVTLRCDPISGHDNLYWYRRVMGKEIKFLLHFVKESKQDESGMPNNRFLAERTGGTYSTLKVQPAELEDSGVYFCASSQRGQGAGTDTQYFGPGTRLTVL.

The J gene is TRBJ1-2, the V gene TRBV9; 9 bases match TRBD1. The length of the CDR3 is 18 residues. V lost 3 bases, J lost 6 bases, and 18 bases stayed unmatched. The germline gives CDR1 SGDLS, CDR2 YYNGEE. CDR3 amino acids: CASSESPGTGRGGDGYTF. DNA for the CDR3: TGTGCCAGCAGCGAAAGTCCCGGGACAGGGAGGGGAGGCGATGGCTACACCTTC.

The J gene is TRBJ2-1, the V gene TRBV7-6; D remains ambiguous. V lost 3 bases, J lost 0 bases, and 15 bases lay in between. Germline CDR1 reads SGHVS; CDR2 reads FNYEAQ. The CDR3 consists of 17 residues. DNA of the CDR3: TGTGCCAGCAGCTTCGGCCCCTGGCTTAGCTCCTACAATGAGCAGTTCTTC. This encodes CASSFGPWLSSYNEQFF.

In DNA form, the CDR3 reads TGTGCCAGCAGTCCACAGGGCCCCTATGGCTACACCTTC. Its translation is CASSPQGPYGYTF. The chain combines TRBV2 with TRBJ1-2; tentatively, D is TRBD1 (6 bases). The CDR3 runs to 13 residues. V lost 5 bases and J 4 bases, leaving 11 bases between the germline ends. Germline assignment: CDR1 SNHLY and CDR2 FYNNEI.

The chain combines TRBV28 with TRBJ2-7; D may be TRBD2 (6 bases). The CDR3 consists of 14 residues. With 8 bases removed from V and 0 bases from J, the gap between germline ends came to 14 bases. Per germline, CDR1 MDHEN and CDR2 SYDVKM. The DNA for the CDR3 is TGTGCCAGCTATTCCGACGGGAGCTCCTACGAGCAGTACTTC. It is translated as CASYSDGSSYEQYF.

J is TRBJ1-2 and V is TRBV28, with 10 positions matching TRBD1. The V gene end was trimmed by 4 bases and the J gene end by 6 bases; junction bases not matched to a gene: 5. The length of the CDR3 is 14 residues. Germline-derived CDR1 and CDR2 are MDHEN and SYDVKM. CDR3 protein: CASSSLGQGDGYTF. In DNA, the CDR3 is TGTGCCAGCAGTTCATTAGGACAGGGGGATGGCTACACCTTC.

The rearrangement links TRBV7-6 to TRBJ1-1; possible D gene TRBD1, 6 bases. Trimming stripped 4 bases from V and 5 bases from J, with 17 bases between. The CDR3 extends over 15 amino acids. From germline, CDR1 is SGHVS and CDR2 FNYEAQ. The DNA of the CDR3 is TGTGCCAGCAGCTCCCCCGGGGGGGCTTGGACTGAAGCTTTCTTT. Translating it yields CASSSPGGAWTEAFF.

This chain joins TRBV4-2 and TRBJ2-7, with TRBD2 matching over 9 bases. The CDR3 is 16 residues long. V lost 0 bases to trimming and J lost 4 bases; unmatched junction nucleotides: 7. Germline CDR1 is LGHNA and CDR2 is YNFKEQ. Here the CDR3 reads CASSQDPAGGRYEQYF. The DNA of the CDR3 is TGTGCCAGCAGCCAAGATCCGGCGGGGGGGAGATACGAGCAGTACTTC.

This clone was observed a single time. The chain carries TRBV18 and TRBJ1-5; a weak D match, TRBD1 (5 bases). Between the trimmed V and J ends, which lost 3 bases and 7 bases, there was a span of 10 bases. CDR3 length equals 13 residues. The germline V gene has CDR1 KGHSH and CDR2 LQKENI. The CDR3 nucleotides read TGTGCCAGCTCACCTAGGCAGGGCCAGCCCCAGCATTTT. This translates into CASSPRQGQPQHF. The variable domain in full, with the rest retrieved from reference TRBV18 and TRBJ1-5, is NAGVMQNPRHLVRRRGQEARLRCSPMKGHSHVYWYRQLPEEGLKFMVYLQKENIIDESGMPKERFSAEFPKEGPSILRIQQVVRGDSAAYFCASSPRQGQPQHFGDGTRLSIL.

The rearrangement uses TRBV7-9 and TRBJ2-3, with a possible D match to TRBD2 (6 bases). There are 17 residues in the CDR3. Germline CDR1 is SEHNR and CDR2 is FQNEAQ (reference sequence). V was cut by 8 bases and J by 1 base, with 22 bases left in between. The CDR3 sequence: CASPGTGEVVGTDTQYF. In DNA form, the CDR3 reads TGTGCCAGCCCTGGGACTGGGGAGGTGGTGGGCACAGATACGCAGTATTTT.

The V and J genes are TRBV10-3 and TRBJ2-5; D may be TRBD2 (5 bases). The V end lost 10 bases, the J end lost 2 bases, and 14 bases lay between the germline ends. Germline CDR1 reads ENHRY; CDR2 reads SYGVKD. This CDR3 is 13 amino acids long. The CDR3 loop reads CASQRKPQETQYF. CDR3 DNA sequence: TGTGCCAGCCAGCGGAAGCCACAAGAGACCCAGTACTTC.

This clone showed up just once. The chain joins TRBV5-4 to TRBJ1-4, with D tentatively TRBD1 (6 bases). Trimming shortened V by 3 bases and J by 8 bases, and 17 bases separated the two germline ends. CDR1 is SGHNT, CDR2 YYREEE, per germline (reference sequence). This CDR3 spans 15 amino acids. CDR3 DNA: TGTGCCAGCAGCTCCCCGGTGGGGGGGCGAGAAAAACTGTTTTTT. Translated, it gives CASSSPVGGREKLFF.

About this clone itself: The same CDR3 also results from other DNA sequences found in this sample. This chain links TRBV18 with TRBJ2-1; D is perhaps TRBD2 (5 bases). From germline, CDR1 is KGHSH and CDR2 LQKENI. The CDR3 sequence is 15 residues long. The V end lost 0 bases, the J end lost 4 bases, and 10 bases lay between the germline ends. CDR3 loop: CASSPPGRGYNEQFF. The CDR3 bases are TGTGCCAGCTCACCACCGGGTCGGGGATACAATGAGCAGTTCTTC.

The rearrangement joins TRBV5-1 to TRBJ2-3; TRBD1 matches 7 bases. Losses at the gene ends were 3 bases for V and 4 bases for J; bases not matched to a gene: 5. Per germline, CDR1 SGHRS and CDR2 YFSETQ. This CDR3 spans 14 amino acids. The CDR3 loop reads CASSSPQGADTQYF. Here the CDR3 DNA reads TGCGCCAGCAGCTCACCTCAGGGGGCAGATACGCAGTATTTT. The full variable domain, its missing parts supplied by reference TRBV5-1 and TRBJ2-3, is KAGVTQTPRYLIKTRGQQVTLSCSPISGHRSVSWYQQTPGQGLQFLFEYFSETQRNKGNFPGRFSGRQFSNSRSEMNVSTLELGDSALYLCASSSPQGADTQYFGPGTRLTVL.

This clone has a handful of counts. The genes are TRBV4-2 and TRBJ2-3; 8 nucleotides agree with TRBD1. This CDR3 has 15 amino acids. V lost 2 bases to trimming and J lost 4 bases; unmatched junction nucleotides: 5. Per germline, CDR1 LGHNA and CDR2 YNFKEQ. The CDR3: CASSQSQGAADTQYF. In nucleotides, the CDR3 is TGTGCCAGCAGCCAAAGTCAGGGGGCCGCAGATACGCAGTATTTT.

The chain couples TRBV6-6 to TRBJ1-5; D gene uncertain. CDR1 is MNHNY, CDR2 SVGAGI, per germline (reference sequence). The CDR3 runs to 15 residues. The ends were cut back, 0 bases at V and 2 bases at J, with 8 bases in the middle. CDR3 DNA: TGTGCCAGCAGTTACTCGACGGGCGGCAATCAGCCCCAGCATTTT. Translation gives CASSYSTGGNQPQHF.

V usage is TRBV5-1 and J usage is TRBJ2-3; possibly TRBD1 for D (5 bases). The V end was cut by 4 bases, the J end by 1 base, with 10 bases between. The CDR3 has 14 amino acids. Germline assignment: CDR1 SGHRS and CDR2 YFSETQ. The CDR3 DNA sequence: TGCGCCAGCAGCCAACAGGTTCGCACAGATACGCAGTATTTT. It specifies CASSQQVRTDTQYF.

CDR3 in amino acids: CASSWGGYGYTF. In DNA, the CDR3 is TGTGCCAGCAGTTGGGGGGGGTATGGCTACACCTTC. The chain recombines TRBV28 with TRBJ1-2, with D possibly TRBD1 on 5 matching bases. This CDR3 has 12 residues. Germline assignment: CDR1 MDHEN and CDR2 SYDVKM. V shed 4 bases and J shed 5 bases, with 8 bases lying between them.

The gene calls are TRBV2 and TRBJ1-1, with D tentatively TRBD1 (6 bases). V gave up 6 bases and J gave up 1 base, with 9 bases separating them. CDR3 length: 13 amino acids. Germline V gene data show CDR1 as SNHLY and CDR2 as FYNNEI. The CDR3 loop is CASRPRGNTEAFF. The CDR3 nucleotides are TGTGCCAGCAGGCCCAGGGGGAACACTGAAGCTTTCTTT.

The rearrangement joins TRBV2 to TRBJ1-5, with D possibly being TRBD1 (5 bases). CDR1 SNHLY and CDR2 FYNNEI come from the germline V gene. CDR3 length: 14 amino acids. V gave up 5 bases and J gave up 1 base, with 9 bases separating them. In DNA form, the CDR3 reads TGTGCCAGCAGTTGGGGGAGCAGCAATCAGCCCCAGCATTTT. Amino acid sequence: CASSWGSSNQPQHF.

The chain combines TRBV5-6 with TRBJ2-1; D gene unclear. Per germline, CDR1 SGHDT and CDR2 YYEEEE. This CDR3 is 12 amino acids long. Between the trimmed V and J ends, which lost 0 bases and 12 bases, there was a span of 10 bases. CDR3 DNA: TGTGCCAGCAGCTTGGAGACTCCCCGGCAGTTCTTC. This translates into CASSLETPRQFF. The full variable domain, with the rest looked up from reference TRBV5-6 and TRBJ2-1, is DAGVTQSPTHLIKTRGQQVTLRCSPKSGHDTVSWYQQALGQGPQFIFQYYEEEERQRGNFPDRFSGHQFPNYSSELNVNALLLGDSALYLCASSLETPRQFFGPGTRLTVL.

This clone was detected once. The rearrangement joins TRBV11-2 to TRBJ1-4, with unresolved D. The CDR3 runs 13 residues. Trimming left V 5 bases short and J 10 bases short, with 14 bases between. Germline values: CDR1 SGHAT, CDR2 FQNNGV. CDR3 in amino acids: CASSGSREGKLFF. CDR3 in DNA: TGTGCCAGCAGCGGCAGTCGGGAGGGAAAACTGTTTTTT.

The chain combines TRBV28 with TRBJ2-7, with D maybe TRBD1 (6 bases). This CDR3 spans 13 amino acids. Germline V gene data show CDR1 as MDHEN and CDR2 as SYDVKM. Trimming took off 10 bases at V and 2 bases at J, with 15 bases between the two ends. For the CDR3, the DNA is TGTGCCATCCGACCAGGGGTCACCTACGAGCAGTACTTC. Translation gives CAIRPGVTYEQYF.

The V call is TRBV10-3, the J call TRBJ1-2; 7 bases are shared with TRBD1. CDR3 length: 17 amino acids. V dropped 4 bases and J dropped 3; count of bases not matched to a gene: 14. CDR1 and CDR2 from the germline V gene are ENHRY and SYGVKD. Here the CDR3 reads CAISVQGQFLSYYGYTF. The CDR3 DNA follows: TGTGCCATCAGTGTACAGGGACAGTTCCTCTCCTACTATGGCTACACCTTC.

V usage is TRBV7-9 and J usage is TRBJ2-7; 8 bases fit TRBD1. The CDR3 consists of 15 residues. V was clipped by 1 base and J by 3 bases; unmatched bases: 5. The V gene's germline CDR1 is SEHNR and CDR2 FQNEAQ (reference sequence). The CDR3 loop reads CASSLGRTGGYEQYF. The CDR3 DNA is TGTGCCAGCAGCTTAGGTCGTACAGGGGGCTACGAGCAGTACTTC.

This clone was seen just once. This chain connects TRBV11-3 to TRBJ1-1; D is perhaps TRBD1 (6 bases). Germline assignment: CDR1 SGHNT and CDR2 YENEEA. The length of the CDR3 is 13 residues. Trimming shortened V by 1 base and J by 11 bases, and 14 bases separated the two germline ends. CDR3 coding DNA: TGTGCCAGCAGCTTAGCGGGGGCGAGTCGGGCTTTCTTT. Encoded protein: CASSLAGASRAFF.

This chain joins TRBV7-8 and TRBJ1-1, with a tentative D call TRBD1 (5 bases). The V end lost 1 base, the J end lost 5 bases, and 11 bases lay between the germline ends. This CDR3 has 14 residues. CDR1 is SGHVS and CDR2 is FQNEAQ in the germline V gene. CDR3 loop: CASSLEGWGTEAFF. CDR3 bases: TGTGCCAGCAGCTTAGAGGGGTGGGGGACTGAAGCTTTCTTT.